These 22 T cell receptor beta chains originate from one sample sequenced in a study of cytomegalovirus exposure and HLA in healthy donors. A multiplex PCR was run with 60 Vbeta primers and 13 Jbeta primers. Using immunoSEQ multiplex PCR, the repertoire was profiled, and TCRdb retains in-frame clones only, with some absent. Of approximately 160,000 clones in the sample, approximately 80% were seen once. Specimen: PBMCs. All receptors derive from a middle-aged woman in good health and CMV-seropositive.

V and J are TRBV5-4 and TRBJ2-2, with D perhaps matching TRBD2 (6 bases). The CDR3 totals 14 residues. Germline V CDR1 and CDR2: SGHNT, YYREEE (reference sequence). V was clipped by 2 bases and J by 5 bases, with 10 bases between them. For the CDR3, the DNA is TGTGCCAGCAGCTTTGGGGGGTTGACCGGGGAGCTGTTTTTT. It encodes CASSFGGLTGELFF.

V gene TRBV4-3 combines with J gene TRBJ1-1; D gene ambiguous. The ends were cut back, 0 bases at V and 5 bases at J, with 4 bases in the middle. This CDR3 has 12 residues. The V gene's germline CDR1 is LGHNA and CDR2 YSLEER. The CDR3 coding sequence is TGCGCCAGCAGCCAAGACAGGACTGAAGCTTTCTTT. It translates to CASSQDRTEAFF.

Comment on this clone: A read error may account for a junction end that differs from germline. The chain employs TRBV19 and TRBJ2-6; the D gene is possibly TRBD1 (5 bases). This CDR3 has 15 residues. Germline V gives CDR1 LNHDA, CDR2 SQIVND (reference sequence). The CDR3 loop is CASSADAAGANGLTF. The CDR3 nucleotides read TGTGCCAGTAGTGCCGACGCAGCTGGGGCCAACGGCCTGACTTTC.

A few counts support this clone. CDR3 coding DNA: TGTGCCAGTAGTAGGTTGCGGGGGGAAACAGATACGCAGTATTTT. It encodes CASSRLRGETDTQYF. This chain connects TRBV19 to TRBJ2-3, with TRBD2 matching over 8 bases. The CDR3 is 15 amino acids. V was clipped by 4 bases and J by 3 bases; unmatched bases: 6. Germline V gene data show CDR1 as LNHDA and CDR2 as SQIVND (reference sequence).

Details on this clone: Relative to the germline gene, one junction end is altered; a read error may explain this. The same CDR3 arises from other DNA sequences in this sample as well. The CDR3 bases are TGTGCCAGCCGGACTAGCTTGGAGACTCAGTACTTC. Protein product: CASRTSLETQYF. This chain joins TRBV2 and TRBJ2-5, with 8 bases that match TRBD2. There are 12 residues in the CDR3. Germline loops: CDR1 SNHLY, CDR2 FYNNEI.

This clone was seen just once. The V and J genes are TRBV5-4 and TRBJ2-5; D gene unclear. Germline lookup yields CDR1 SGHNT and CDR2 YYREEE (reference sequence). CDR3 length equals 13 residues. V lost 5 bases, J lost 2 bases, and 10 bases lay in between. DNA for the CDR3: TGTGCCAGCAGGTATAATGCGCAAGAGACCCAGTACTTC. Residues: CASRYNAQETQYF.

This chain connects TRBV5-1 to TRBJ2-3; 14 bases line up with TRBD2. The CDR3 is made up of 17 amino acids. Unmatched junction bases numbered 9, after V lost 4 bases and J lost 5 bases. Looked up from germline, CDR1 is SGHRS and CDR2 is YFSETQ. CDR3 loop: CASSPGTSGGLGDTQYF. Written as DNA, the CDR3 is TGCGCCAGCAGCCCCGGGACTAGCGGGGGCCTCGGAGATACGCAGTATTTT.

This chain's CDR3 is CASSFDRGGDEQYF. CDR3 bases: TGCGCCAGCAGCTTCGACAGGGGAGGCGACGAGCAGTACTTC. This rearrangement joins TRBV5-1 to TRBJ2-7, with 8 bases lining up with TRBD1. The CDR3 loop spans 14 amino acids. Germline V gene data show CDR1 as SGHRS and CDR2 as YFSETQ. V shed 2 bases and J 5 bases; nucleotides not matched to a gene: 6.

The gene calls are TRBV29-1 and TRBJ1-1; D not certain. Germline V CDR1 and CDR2: SQVTM, ANQGSEA. The ends were cut back, 4 bases at V and 8 bases at J, with 8 bases in the middle. The CDR3 extends over 10 amino acids. The CDR3 DNA sequence: TGCAGCGTTGCCAATAGAGAAGCTTTCTTT. It encodes CSVANREAFF.

The chain has TRBV19 and TRBJ1-1, with D perhaps matching TRBD1 (6 bases). There are 15 residues in the CDR3. V shed 6 bases and J shed 2 bases, with 16 bases lying between them. Germline CDR1 and CDR2: LNHDA and SQIVND (reference sequence). CDR3: CASRKDRRDNTEAFF. The CDR3 nucleotides are TGTGCCAGTAGGAAAGACAGGAGAGACAACACTGAAGCTTTCTTT.

The rearrangement links TRBV18 to TRBJ2-7, with a weak D call TRBD1 (5 bases). V was pared by 4 bases and J by 1 base, with 11 bases between. Germline loops: CDR1 KGHSH, CDR2 LQKENI. The CDR3 is 14 amino acids. The CDR3 coding sequence is TGTGCCAGCTCACGGGATCGACAGTCCTACGAGCAGTACTTC. It translates to CASSRDRQSYEQYF. Combining the CDR3 with reference TRBV18 and TRBJ2-7 gives the whole variable domain NAGVMQNPRHLVRRRGQEARLRCSPMKGHSHVYWYRQLPEEGLKFMVYLQKENIIDESGMPKERFSAEFPKEGPSILRIQQVVRGDSAAYFCASSRDRQSYEQYFGPGTRLTVT.

The rearrangement joins TRBV7-7 to TRBJ2-3; 9 positions agree with TRBD1. The CDR3 runs to 15 residues. J was trimmed by 4 bases and V by 7 bases; bases with no gene match: 9. Germline values: CDR1 SSHAT, CDR2 FNYEAQ (reference sequence). The CDR3 is CASNLDRGLPDTQYF. Here the CDR3 DNA reads TGTGCCAGCAACCTAGACAGGGGGTTGCCAGATACGCAGTATTTT.

The rearrangement uses TRBV7-9 and TRBJ2-6; 8 positions agree with TRBD1. The CDR3 loop spans 17 amino acids. Unmatched junction bases numbered 6, after V lost 4 bases and J lost 1 base. Germline-derived CDR1 and CDR2 are SEHNR and FQNEAQ (reference sequence). DNA for the CDR3: TGTGCCAGCAGCTCAAGGACAGGGAAATCTGGGGCCAACGTCCTGACTTTC. Its protein is CASSSRTGKSGANVLTF.

This chain links TRBV19 with TRBJ2-1, with D hard to call. CDR1 LNHDA and CDR2 SQIVND come from the germline V gene (reference sequence). The CDR3 consists of 14 residues. Trimming removed 1 base from V and 3 bases from J, with 7 bases in between. The CDR3 loop is CASSIAGSYNEQFF. The CDR3 DNA reads as TGTGCCAGTAGTATAGCTGGTAGCTACAATGAGCAGTTCTTC.

The chain is built from TRBV29-1 and TRBJ2-5, with 9 bases matching TRBD1. CDR1 is SQVTM, CDR2 ANQGSEA, per germline. Unmatched junction bases numbered 7, after V lost 0 bases and J lost 5 bases. The CDR3 runs to 15 residues. This CDR3 reads CSVEEGTGGRETQYF. In nucleotides, the CDR3 is TGCAGCGTTGAAGAAGGAACAGGGGGCAGGGAGACCCAGTACTTC.

The chain links TRBV30 to TRBJ1-5, with 10 bases lining up with TRBD1. The germline CDR1 and CDR2 sequences are GTSNPN and SVGIG (reference sequence). Unmatched junction bases numbered 8, after V lost 0 bases and J lost 6 bases. The length of the CDR3 is 16 residues. Here the CDR3 reads CAWSVAGTGVSQPQHF. The CDR3 bases are TGTGCCTGGAGTGTAGCCGGGACAGGGGTGTCTCAGCCCCAGCATTTT.

The J gene is TRBJ1-5, the V gene TRBV28, with D possibly TRBD1 on 5 matching bases. V gave up 6 bases and J gave up 5 bases, with 14 bases separating them. This CDR3 has 14 amino acids. Germline CDR1 and CDR2: MDHEN and SYDVKM. The CDR3 nucleotides are TGTGCCAGCAGCCTCGGGACTCCGGATCAGCCCCAGCATTTT. It translates to CASSLGTPDQPQHF.

About this clone itself: A read error may produce the germline difference seen at one junction end. The chain combines TRBV19 with TRBJ2-6, with TRBD1 as a possible D gene (5 bases). From germline, CDR1 is LNHDA and CDR2 SQIVND (reference sequence). The CDR3 covers 12 residues. Here the CDR3 DNA reads TGTGCCAGTTCCTCTGGGGCCAACGGCCTGACTTTC. The encoded protein is CASSSGANGLTF.

This clone came up a few times. J is TRBJ1-3 and V is TRBV15; D remains unclear. The CDR3 is 15 amino acids. The germline V gene encodes CDR1 LNHNV and CDR2 YYDKDF (reference sequence). V was shortened by 7 bases and J by 7 bases, with 20 bases between the two germline ends. The chain's CDR3 is CATTHSHSRHNTIYF. The DNA for the CDR3 is TGTGCCACCACCCACTCGCACAGTCGGCATAACACCATATATTTT.

With regard to this clone: A junction boundary mismatches the germline segment, possibly from a read error. The genes are TRBV7-7 and TRBJ2-5; the match to TRBD2 covers 8 bases. Germline assignment: CDR1 SSHAT and CDR2 FNYEAQ (reference sequence). The CDR3 runs to 12 residues. The CDR3 sequence: CASSGGGETQYF. The CDR3 region has the DNA TGTGCTAGCAGCGGGGGCGGGGAGACCCAGTACTTC.

This chain connects TRBV7-9 to TRBJ1-1, with D uncertain. The CDR3 has 14 amino acids. Germline V gives CDR1 SEHNR, CDR2 FQNEAQ (reference sequence). Trimming left V 5 bases short and J 1 base short, with 11 bases between. CDR3 bases: TGTGCCAGCAGCCCCCCAGGAACGAACACTGAAGCTTTCTTT. Its protein product is CASSPPGTNTEAFF.

The chain recombines TRBV6-5 with TRBJ2-3, with 7 bases identical to TRBD1. The CDR3 runs 13 residues. The germline V gene encodes CDR1 MNHEY and CDR2 SVGAGI. With 6 bases clipped from V and 6 bases from J, the junction kept 6 bases outside the gene matches. The DNA of the CDR3 is TGTGCCAGCAGGGAACAGGGGTCGGATACGCAGTATTTT. The encoded protein is CASREQGSDTQYF.